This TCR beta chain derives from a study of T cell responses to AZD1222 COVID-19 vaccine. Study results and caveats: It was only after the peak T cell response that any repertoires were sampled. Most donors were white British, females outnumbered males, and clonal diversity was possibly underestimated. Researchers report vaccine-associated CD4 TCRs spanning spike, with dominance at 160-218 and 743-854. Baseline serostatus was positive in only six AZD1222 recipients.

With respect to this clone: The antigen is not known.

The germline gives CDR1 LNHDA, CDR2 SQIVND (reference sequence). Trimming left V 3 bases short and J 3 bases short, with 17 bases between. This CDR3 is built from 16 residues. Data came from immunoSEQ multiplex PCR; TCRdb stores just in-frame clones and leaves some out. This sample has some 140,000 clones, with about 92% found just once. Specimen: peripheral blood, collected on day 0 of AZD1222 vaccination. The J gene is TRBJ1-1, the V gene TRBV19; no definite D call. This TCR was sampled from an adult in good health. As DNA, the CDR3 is TGTGCCAGTAGTATCAATTTACCCGGGTGGCACACTGAAGCTTTCTTT. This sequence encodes CASSINLPGWHTEAFF.